These 5 T cell receptor beta chains came from one sample sequenced in a study of shared clonotypes between healthy human individuals. This table comes from immunoSEQ multiplex PCR, and its TCRdb copy is limited to in-frame clones, with some not included. The data hold about 600,000 clones, with more than 95% observed a single time. Sequencing was performed on naive CD4+ T cells sorted from blood. Subset reported: CD45RA+ positively selected. The receptors originated from a woman in her 30s in good health.

The J gene is TRBJ2-5, the V gene TRBV25-1, with D possibly being TRBD2 (6 bases). V was cut by 6 bases and J by 4 bases, with 6 bases left in between. The CDR3 totals 11 residues. The germline gives CDR1 MGHDK, CDR2 SYGVNS. The CDR3 protein is CASRGGETQYF. The CDR3 nucleotides are TGTGCCAGCAGGGGAGGAGAGACCCAGTACTTC.

The chain employs TRBV27 and TRBJ2-3; weak D call: TRBD1 (6 bases). Trimming took off 1 base at V and 2 bases at J, with 19 bases between the two ends. CDR1 and CDR2 (germline): MNHEY, SMNVEV (reference sequence). The CDR3 is 18 residues long. This CDR3 is CASSLLVPGHMITDTQYF. CDR3 coding DNA: TGTGCCAGCAGTTTATTAGTACCGGGACATATGATCACAGATACGCAGTATTTT.

The chain has TRBV29-1 and TRBJ2-7; weak D call: TRBD2 (5 bases). The germline gives CDR1 SQVTM, CDR2 ANQGSEA. CDR3 size: 12 residues. Trimming pared 4 bases from V and 5 bases from J, leaving 12 bases between. The chain's CDR3 is CSVARAEDEQYF. In nucleotides, the CDR3 is TGCAGCGTTGCACGGGCGGAGGACGAGCAGTACTTC.

Details on this clone: This same CDR3 is encoded by further DNA sequences in the sample. The chain is built from TRBV28 and TRBJ1-3, with 7 bases aligning to TRBD1. Germline V lookup: CDR1 MDHEN, CDR2 SYDVKM. This CDR3 contains 14 residues. Trimming removed 6 bases from V and 2 bases from J; junction bases left unmatched: 4. The CDR3 nucleotides read TGTGCCAGCAGCCTCCAGGGGGCTGGAAACACCATATATTTT. Its protein product is CASSLQGAGNTIYF.

This chain links TRBV6-5 with TRBJ2-7; a weak D match, TRBD2 (5 bases). V was cut by 0 bases and J by 3 bases, with 15 bases left in between. There are 16 residues in the CDR3. The germline gives CDR1 MNHEY, CDR2 SVGAGI. The CDR3 sequence is CASSYSRRTSVYEQYF. The CDR3 region has the DNA TGTGCCAGCAGTTACTCGAGACGAACTAGTGTCTACGAGCAGTACTTC.